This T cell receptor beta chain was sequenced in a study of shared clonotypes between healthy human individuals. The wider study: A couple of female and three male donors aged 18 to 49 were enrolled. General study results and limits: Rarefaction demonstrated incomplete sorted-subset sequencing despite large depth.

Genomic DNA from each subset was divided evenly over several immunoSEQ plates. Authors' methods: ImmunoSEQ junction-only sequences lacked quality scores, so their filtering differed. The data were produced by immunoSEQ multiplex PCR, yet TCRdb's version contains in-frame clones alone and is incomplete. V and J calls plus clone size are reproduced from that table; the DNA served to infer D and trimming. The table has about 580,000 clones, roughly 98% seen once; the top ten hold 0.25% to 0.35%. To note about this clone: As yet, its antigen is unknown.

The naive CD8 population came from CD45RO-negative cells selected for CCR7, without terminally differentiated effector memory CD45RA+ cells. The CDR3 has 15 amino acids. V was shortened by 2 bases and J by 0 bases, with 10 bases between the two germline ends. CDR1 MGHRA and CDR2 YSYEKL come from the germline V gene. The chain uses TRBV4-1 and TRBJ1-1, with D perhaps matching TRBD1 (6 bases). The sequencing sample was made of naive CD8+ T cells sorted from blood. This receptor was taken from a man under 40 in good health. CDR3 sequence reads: CASSQPGDLNTEAFF. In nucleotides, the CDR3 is TGCGCCAGCAGCCAACCAGGGGACTTGAACACTGAAGCTTTCTTT.